At least ten counts were recorded for the clone carrying this T cell receptor beta chain. Its specificity is not known. Newly diagnosed patients aged 18 to 65 had hyperthyroidism of under 2 months' duration. Each diagnosis was grounded in clinical symptoms, serum thyroxine and TRAb, thyroid ultrasound, and orbital computed tomography. Sampled blood dates from first hyperthyroidism diagnosis, and it precedes any ophthalmopathy symptoms. This entry comes from a study of T cells in Graves' hyperthyroidism and ophthalmopathy. Whole-study results and caveats: A model using 13 V-J features told ophthalmopathy apart from stable hyperthyroidism.

Regions amplified from RNA transcripts were the TCR beta CDR3 regions. The TCR CDR3 was amplified in a first-round RT-PCR using the HTBI primer set. Via MiXCR, TCRdb re-called the multiplex PCR reads, giving one row per CDR3 protein. The sample has around 350,000 distinct CDR3 sequences, about a sixth seen once. CDR3 length: 13 residues. Losses at the gene ends were 7 bases for V and 1 base for J; bases not matched to a gene: 2. Germline lookup yields CDR1 KGHDR and CDR2 SFDVKD. This rearrangement joins TRBV24-1 to TRBJ1-2, with TRBD1 matching over 7 bases. The clonotype originates from a woman aged 25 to 39 with Graves' hyperthyroidism that later progressed to Graves' ophthalmopathy. Sequencing was done on a sample of blood. Written as DNA, the CDR3 is TGTGCCACCAGAGGGACAGATAACTATGGCTACACCTTC. It is translated as CATRGTDNYGYTF.